One sample yielded the 5 T cell receptor beta chains listed below, sequenced in a study of blood T cell repertoires in COVID-19. TCRdb's table, derived via immunoSEQ multiplex PCR, lists solely in-frame clones and lacks some. The data show 150,000 or so clones, with 80% to 90% seen just once and nearly 8.5% held by the top ten. The sequenced material came from peripheral blood. The source is a man in his sixties with acute or convalescent COVID-19.

This chain connects TRBV28 to TRBJ1-2, with D uncertain. The germline gives CDR1 MDHEN, CDR2 SYDVKM. The length of the CDR3 is 12 residues. V lost 5 bases to trimming and J lost 5 bases, with 9 bases between them. CDR3 DNA sequence: TGTGCCAGCAGTCCCCTCCTATATGGCTACACCTTC. Translated: CASSPLLYGYTF.

The chain combines TRBV30 with TRBJ1-1; D gene uncertain. Per the germline V gene, CDR1 is GTSNPN and CDR2 is SVGIG (reference sequence). Trimming cost V 7 bases and J 8 bases, with 11 bases left between them. The CDR3 is made up of 10 amino acids. For the CDR3, the DNA is TGTGCCTATGGAGGCCCGGAAGCTTTCTTT. As protein: CAYGGPEAFF.

CDR3 nucleotides: TGTGCCAGCAGCCCAAGAGGGCGGGGGCACACCGGGGAGCTGTTTTTT. It translates to CASSPRGRGHTGELFF. The chain recombines TRBV9 with TRBJ2-2; D may be TRBD2 (7 bases). The CDR3 spans 16 residues. Germline V CDR1 and CDR2: SGDLS, YYNGEE. V lost 4 bases, J lost 3 bases, and 16 bases lay in between. The entire variable domain, with the rest obtained from reference TRBV9 and TRBJ2-2, is as follows: DSGVTQTPKHLITATGQRVTLRCSPRSGDLSVYWYQQSLDQGLQFLIQYYNGEERAKGNILERFSAQQFPDLHSELNLSSLELGDSALYFCASSPRGRGHTGELFFGEGSRLTVL.

J is TRBJ2-3 and V is TRBV19, with TRBD2 identical over 8 bases. There are 15 residues in the CDR3. The trim removed 10 bases at V and 6 bases at J, leaving 15 bases unmatched. Germline values: CDR1 LNHDA, CDR2 SQIVND (reference sequence). As DNA, the CDR3 is TGTGCCACCGTGCCCCGAGCGGGAGCAGGGGATACGCAGTATTTT. Translation: CATVPRAGAGDTQYF.

This clone came up a few times. CDR3: CASSYAGVGNTIYF. CDR3 coding DNA: TGCGCCAGCAGCTACGCGGGGGTAGGAAACACCATATATTTT. The genes are TRBV5-1 and TRBJ1-3; weak D call: TRBD1 (5 bases). Trimming cost V 3 bases and J 4 bases, with 11 bases left between them. This CDR3 is built from 14 residues. The V gene's germline CDR1 is SGHRS and CDR2 YFSETQ.